The T cell receptor beta chain described here comes from a study of cytomegalovirus exposure and HLA in healthy donors. 60 Vbeta and 13 Jbeta primers were used in PCR. The method was immunoSEQ multiplex PCR; TCRdb's version includes in-frame clones alone and lacks a portion of them. The sample lists around 140,000 clones, roughly three quarters seen once, with roughly 1.5% in the top ten. General study points: For most subjects, TCR beta sequences were reported to predict HLA-A and HLA-B alleles with accuracy. Roughly uniform depth of sequencing across donors was assumed in presence/absence analyses.

To note about this clone: The antigen remains unidentified.

V lost 4 bases to trimming and J lost 8 bases; unmatched junction nucleotides: 5. Germline V gene data show CDR1 as LGHNA and CDR2 as YNFKEQ. This CDR3 contains 14 residues. The rearrangement uses TRBV4-2 and TRBJ2-1; TRBD2 matches 10 bases. The sequence was collected from a woman younger than 35 in good health and CMV-seronegative. The sample taken for sequencing was PBMCs. The CDR3 DNA is TGTGCCAGCAGCCCCGCAGCGGGAGGGGATGAGCAGTTCTTC. Translation: CASSPAAGGDEQFF.